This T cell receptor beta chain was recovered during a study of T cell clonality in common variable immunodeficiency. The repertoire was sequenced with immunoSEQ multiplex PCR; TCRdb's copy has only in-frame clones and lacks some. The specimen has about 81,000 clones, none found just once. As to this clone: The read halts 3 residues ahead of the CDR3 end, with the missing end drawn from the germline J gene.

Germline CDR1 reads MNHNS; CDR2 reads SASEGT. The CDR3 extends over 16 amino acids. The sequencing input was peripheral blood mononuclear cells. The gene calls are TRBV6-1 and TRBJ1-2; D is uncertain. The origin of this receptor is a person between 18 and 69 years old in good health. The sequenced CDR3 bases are TGTGCCAGCAGTGGCAGGACTAGCGAGAGCACAGATACC. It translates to CASSGRTSESTDT. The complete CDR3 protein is CASSGRTSESTDTYTF.